Each of the 25 T cell receptor beta chains below was sequenced from the same sample in a study of blood T cell repertoires in COVID-19. Data came from immunoSEQ multiplex PCR; TCRdb stores just in-frame clones and leaves some out. This table holds a few hundred thousand clones, approximately 90% found once. Sample: peripheral blood. These receptors were taken from a woman aged 18-35 years who had recovered from COVID-19.

The chain is built from TRBV29-1 and TRBJ1-1, with a possible D match to TRBD1 (6 bases). The CDR3 has 11 amino acids. V was cut by 4 bases and J by 7 bases, with 10 bases left in between. CDR1 is SQVTM, CDR2 ANQGSEA, per germline. CDR3 coding DNA: TGCAGCGTTGGCCCAGGGGTTGAAGCTTTCTTT. It translates to CSVGPGVEAFF. The full variable domain, rest sourced from reference TRBV29-1 and TRBJ1-1, is SAVISQKPSRDICQRGTSLTIQCQVDSQVTMMFWYRQQPGQSLTLIATANQGSEATYESGFVIDKFPISRPNLTFSTLTVSNMSPEDSSIYLCSVGPGVEAFFGQGTRLTVV.

This chain links TRBV19 with TRBJ2-5; 8 bases agree with TRBD1. The V gene's germline CDR1 is LNHDA and CDR2 SQIVND (reference sequence). This CDR3 is built from 16 residues. V lost 3 bases and J lost 5; bases outside the gene matches: 11. The CDR3 DNA follows: TGTGCCAGTAGTATGGGGACCGGGACAGGAGTGGAGACCCAGTACTTC. Its translation: CASSMGTGTGVETQYF.

In this sample, this clone turned up once. The rearrangement joins TRBV12-3 or TRBV12-4 to TRBJ2-5, with D possibly TRBD1 on 5 matching bases. The CDR3 sequence is 12 residues long. V gave up 10 bases and J gave up 3 bases, with 12 bases separating them. Written as DNA, the CDR3 is TGTGCCACCTTACCCAGGGAAGAGACCCAGTACTTC. Amino acid sequence: CATLPREETQYF.

The rearrangement uses TRBV9 and TRBJ2-1; 9 bases line up with TRBD2. Germline V gives CDR1 SGDLS, CDR2 YYNGEE. The CDR3 is 19 residues long. Trimming removed 0 bases from V and 0 bases from J; junction bases left unmatched: 10. CDR3 loop: CASSVARAGGSGSYNEQFF. CDR3 coding DNA: TGTGCCAGCAGCGTAGCGCGAGCGGGAGGCTCTGGCTCCTACAATGAGCAGTTCTTC.

The CDR3 sequence is CASSLGTANSPLHF. CDR3 DNA: TGTGCCAGCAGTTTAGGGACAGCAAATTCACCCCTCCACTTT. The V and J genes are TRBV27 and TRBJ1-6; 7 bases align to TRBD1. Germline assignment: CDR1 MNHEY and CDR2 SMNVEV (reference sequence). There are 14 residues in the CDR3. V shed 2 bases, J shed 7 bases, and the junction held 2 bases outside the gene matches.

This chain uses TRBV6-5 with TRBJ2-5, with a tentative D call TRBD1 (6 bases). The V and J ends lost 8 bases and 1 base respectively, with 8 bases between them. The germline CDR1 and CDR2 sequences are MNHEY and SVGAGI. CDR3 length equals 12 residues. CDR3 in amino acids: CASRDTQETQYF. The CDR3 nucleotides are TGTGCCAGCCGGGACACCCAAGAGACCCAGTACTTC.

The genes are TRBV18 and TRBJ2-6, with D maybe TRBD1 (5 bases). With 3 bases removed from V and 1 base from J, the gap between germline ends came to 7 bases. The CDR3 sequence is 15 residues long. Germline V gives CDR1 KGHSH, CDR2 LQKENI. The CDR3 region has the DNA TGTGCCAGCTCACCGGCAGGGTCTGGGGCCAACGTCCTGACTTTC. The encoded protein is CASSPAGSGANVLTF.

V gene TRBV7-9 combines with J gene TRBJ1-2; D possibly corresponds to TRBD1 (6 bases). The germline CDR1 and CDR2 sequences are SEHNR and FQNEAQ (reference sequence). The CDR3 consists of 17 residues. V lost 5 bases to trimming and J lost 3 bases, with 22 bases between them. DNA of the CDR3: TGTGCCAGCAGCGCGACAGGAGCACCTCCGTCCTACTATGGCTACACCTTC. The encoded protein is CASSATGAPPSYYGYTF.

The chain recombines TRBV4-3 with TRBJ1-1; D unclear. This CDR3 is 16 amino acids long. V lost 0 bases, J lost 0 bases, and 11 bases lay in between. CDR1 LGHNA and CDR2 YSLEER come from the germline V gene. CDR3 loop: CASSQDMQDMNTEAFF. CDR3 nucleotides: TGCGCCAGCAGCCAAGATATGCAGGATATGAACACTGAAGCTTTCTTT.

V usage is TRBV6-5 and J usage is TRBJ2-7; 7 bases agree with TRBD1. Germline V gene sequence: CDR1 MNHEY, CDR2 SVGAGI. This CDR3 comprises 15 residues. Trimming cost V 6 bases and J 0 bases; bases outside gene matches: 8. The CDR3 protein is CASRIDRASSYEQYF. DNA of the CDR3: TGTGCCAGCAGAATCGACAGGGCAAGCTCCTACGAGCAGTACTTC.

The chain has TRBV30 and TRBJ2-3; 10 bases are a match to TRBD2. Germline V gives CDR1 GTSNPN, CDR2 SVGIG (reference sequence). The CDR3 covers 17 residues. Trimming cost V 2 bases and J 5 bases; bases outside gene matches: 13. CDR3 in DNA: TGTGCCTGGAGTTCGCTCCCTCTAGCGGGAGCGGTAGATACGCAGTATTTT. Protein sequence: CAWSSLPLAGAVDTQYF.

V and J are TRBV27 and TRBJ2-7; TRBD1 aligns across 9 bases. The CDR3 length is 15 residues. V trimming: 6 bases; J trimming: 0 bases; junction bases outside the gene matches: 6. Germline V CDR1 and CDR2: MNHEY, SMNVEV (reference sequence). CDR3: CASSAGQGLSYEQYF. As DNA, the CDR3 is TGTGCCAGCAGCGCGGGACAGGGCCTCTCCTACGAGCAGTACTTC.

This rearrangement joins TRBV4-2 to TRBJ1-5, with 10 positions matching TRBD1. CDR1 is LGHNA, CDR2 YNFKEQ, per germline. The CDR3 is 19 amino acids. J lost 3 bases, V lost 0 bases, and 11 bases had no gene match. The CDR3 loop is CASSQDEDRGGGDNQPQHF. The CDR3 region has the DNA TGTGCCAGCAGCCAAGACGAGGACAGGGGGGGAGGGGACAATCAGCCCCAGCATTTT.

The chain links TRBV25-1 to TRBJ1-5, with TRBD1 matching over 7 bases. This CDR3 has 18 residues. V shed 5 bases and J 0 bases; nucleotides not matched to a gene: 13. Germline CDR1 reads MGHDK; CDR2 reads SYGVNS. The CDR3 sequence is CASSPGQASVLSNQPQHF. As DNA, the CDR3 is TGTGCCAGCAGTCCCGGACAGGCCTCTGTCCTTAGCAATCAGCCCCAGCATTTT.

This clone was detected once. The chain carries TRBV21-1 and TRBJ2-7; the listed D gene, TRBD2, was not tested against the DNA. TRBV21-1 has pseudogene status. The CDR3 totals 24 residues. CDR3: CASSKALSEGNTGVRPSSPGEQYF. For the CDR3, the DNA is TGTGCCAGCAGCAAAGCACTCAGCGAGGGGAATACGGGAGTGCGGCCCTCAAGTCCGGGGGAGCAGTACTTC.

The chain has TRBV20-1 and TRBJ1-1; a possible D gene is TRBD1 (5 bases). The CDR3 is 14 residues long. Trimming shortened V by 3 bases and J by 3 bases, and 14 bases separated the two germline ends. Germline CDR1 is DFQATT and CDR2 is SNEGSKA (reference sequence). The CDR3 coding sequence is TGCAGTGCTAGTACCGGGGGTACGGACACTGAAGCTTTCTTT. The encoded protein is CSASTGGTDTEAFF.

V and J are TRBV5-6 and TRBJ1-5, with 8 bases matching TRBD1. This CDR3 contains 16 residues. J gave up 0 bases and V 4 bases, and 6 bases lay outside the gene matches. Germline V gives CDR1 SGHDT, CDR2 YYEEEE. The CDR3, as DNA: TGTGCCAGCAGCACCGACAGGGGCAATAGCAATCAGCCCCAGCATTTT. Protein product: CASSTDRGNSNQPQHF.

The chain combines TRBV15 with TRBJ2-1; 10 bases match TRBD2. Germline V gene data show CDR1 as LNHNV and CDR2 as YYDKDF (reference sequence). The V segment lost 0 bases and the J segment 1 base; nucleotides outside the gene matches: 9. The CDR3 contains 19 residues. The CDR3: CATSRDPFLAGASYNEQFF. As DNA, the CDR3 is TGTGCCACCAGCAGAGATCCTTTCCTAGCGGGAGCATCCTACAATGAGCAGTTCTTC.

The chain recombines TRBV7-9 with TRBJ1-2, with D maybe TRBD1 (6 bases). V was shortened by 3 bases and J by 6 bases, with 8 bases between the two germline ends. Germline CDR1 is SEHNR and CDR2 is FQNEAQ (reference sequence). This CDR3 has 12 residues. As DNA, the CDR3 is TGTGCCAGCAGCTTGGGGGGGCATGGCTACACCTTC. Encoded protein: CASSLGGHGYTF.

V gene TRBV9 combines with J gene TRBJ1-1, with a weak D call TRBD1 (6 bases). V lost 0 bases and J 6 bases, leaving 9 bases between the germline ends. This CDR3 has 13 amino acids. Germline CDR1 and CDR2: SGDLS and YYNGEE. This CDR3 reads CASSVGTAAEAFF. In DNA, the CDR3 is TGTGCCAGCAGCGTAGGGACAGCCGCTGAAGCTTTCTTT.

This clone was observed once. The chain joins TRBV27 to TRBJ1-2; D is perhaps TRBD1 (6 bases). V dropped 8 bases and J dropped 8 bases, with 21 bases sitting between them. Germline CDR1 MNHEY, CDR2 SMNVEV (reference sequence). This CDR3 contains 14 residues. Here the CDR3 reads CASAPPGTFDGYTF. CDR3 nucleotide sequence: TGTGCCAGCGCCCCTCCCGGGACATTCGACGGCTACACCTTC.

This rearrangement joins TRBV11-2 to TRBJ1-6; 7 positions agree with TRBD1. The CDR3 is 15 residues long. Germline CDR1 SGHAT, CDR2 FQNNGV. V dropped 5 bases and J dropped 5; count of bases not matched to a gene: 6. The CDR3 protein is CASSHRQGDNSPLHF. The CDR3 DNA reads TGTGCCAGCAGCCATAGACAGGGAGATAATTCACCCCTCCACTTT.

The chain uses TRBV11-2 and TRBJ2-3, with TRBD2 matching 16 bases. Germline lookup yields CDR1 SGHAT and CDR2 FQNNGV. Germline trimming cut 5 bases from V and 2 bases from J; bases unmatched to any gene: 10. CDR3 length equals 19 residues. The CDR3 loop is CASSILPGLAGGDTDTQYF. DNA for the CDR3: TGTGCCAGCAGCATACTACCGGGACTAGCGGGAGGGGACACAGATACGCAGTATTTT. Looking up the rest from reference TRBV11-2 and TRBJ2-3 gives the full variable domain: EAGVAQSPRYKIIEKRQSVAFWCNPISGHATLYWYQQILGQGPKLLIQFQNNGVVDDSQLPKDRFSAERLKGVDSTLKIQPAKLEDSAVYLCASSILPGLAGGDTDTQYFGPGTRLTVL.

The rearrangement uses TRBV2 and TRBJ2-7; 8 nucleotides match TRBD2. The germline gives CDR1 SNHLY, CDR2 FYNNEI. J lost 2 bases, V lost 4 bases, and 4 bases had no gene match. The CDR3 loop spans 14 amino acids. CDR3 sequence (DNA): TGTGCCAGCAGTGGAGCGGGAGCGGCCTACGAGCAGTACTTC. The encoded protein is CASSGAGAAYEQYF.

The chain has TRBV9 and TRBJ2-7; TRBD2 matches at 7 bases. The CDR3 is made up of 15 amino acids. The germline gives CDR1 SGDLS, CDR2 YYNGEE. The J segment lost 2 bases and the V segment lost 0 bases, leaving 5 bases of the junction unmatched. In DNA, the CDR3 is TGTGCCAGCAGCGTAGTTCTAGCGGCTACCTACGAGCAGTACTTC. This codes for CASSVVLAATYEQYF.